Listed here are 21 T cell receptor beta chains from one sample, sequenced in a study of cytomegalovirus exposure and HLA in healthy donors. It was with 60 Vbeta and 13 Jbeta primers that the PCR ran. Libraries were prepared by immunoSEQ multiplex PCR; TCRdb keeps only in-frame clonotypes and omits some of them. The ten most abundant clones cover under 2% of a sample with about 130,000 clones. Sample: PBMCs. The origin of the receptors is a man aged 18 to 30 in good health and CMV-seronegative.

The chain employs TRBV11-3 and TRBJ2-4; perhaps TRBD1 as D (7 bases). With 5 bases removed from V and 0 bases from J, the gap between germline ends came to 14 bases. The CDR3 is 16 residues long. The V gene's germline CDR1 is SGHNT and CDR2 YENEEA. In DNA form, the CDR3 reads TGTGCCAGCAGCACCCGACAGGGACTAGCCAAAAACATTCAGTACTTC. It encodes CASSTRQGLAKNIQYF.

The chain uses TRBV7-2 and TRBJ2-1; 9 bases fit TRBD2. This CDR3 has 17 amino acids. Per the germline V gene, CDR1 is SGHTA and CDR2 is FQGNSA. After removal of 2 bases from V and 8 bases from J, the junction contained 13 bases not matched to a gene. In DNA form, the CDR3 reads TGTGCCAGCAGCTTAAGGCCTAGCGGGGTCCCGACGCATGAGCAGTTCTTC. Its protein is CASSLRPSGVPTHEQFF.

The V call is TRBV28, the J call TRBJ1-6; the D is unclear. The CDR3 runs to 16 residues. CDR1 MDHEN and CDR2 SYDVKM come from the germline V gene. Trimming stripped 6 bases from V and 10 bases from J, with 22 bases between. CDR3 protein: CASSPFRGREDSPLHF. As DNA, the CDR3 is TGTGCCAGCAGCCCCTTCCGTGGGAGGGAGGACTCACCCCTCCACTTT.

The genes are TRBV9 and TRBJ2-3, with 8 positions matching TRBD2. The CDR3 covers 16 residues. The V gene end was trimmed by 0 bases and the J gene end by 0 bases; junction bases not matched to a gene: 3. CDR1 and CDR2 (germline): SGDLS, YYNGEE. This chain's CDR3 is CASSVVASGSTDTQYF. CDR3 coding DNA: TGTGCCAGCAGCGTAGTCGCTAGCGGGAGCACAGATACGCAGTATTTT.

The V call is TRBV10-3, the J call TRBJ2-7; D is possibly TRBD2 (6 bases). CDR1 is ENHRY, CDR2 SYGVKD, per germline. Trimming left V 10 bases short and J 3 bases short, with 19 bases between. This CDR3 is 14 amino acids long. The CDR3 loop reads CATIGSGESYEQYF. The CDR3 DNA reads TGTGCCACCATAGGGTCGGGGGAGAGCTACGAGCAGTACTTC.

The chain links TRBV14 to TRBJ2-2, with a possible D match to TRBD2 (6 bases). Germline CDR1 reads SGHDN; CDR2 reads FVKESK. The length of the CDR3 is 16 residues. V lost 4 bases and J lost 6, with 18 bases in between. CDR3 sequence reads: CASSPPAGGDAGELFF. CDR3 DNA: TGTGCCAGCAGCCCCCCCGCCGGAGGGGACGCCGGGGAGCTGTTTTTT.

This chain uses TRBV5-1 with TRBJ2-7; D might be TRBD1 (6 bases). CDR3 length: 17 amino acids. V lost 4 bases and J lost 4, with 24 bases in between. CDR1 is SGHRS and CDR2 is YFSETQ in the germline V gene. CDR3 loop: CASSQGLNVKIRYEQYF. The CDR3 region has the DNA TGCGCCAGCAGCCAGGGGTTGAACGTCAAAATACGATACGAGCAGTACTTC.

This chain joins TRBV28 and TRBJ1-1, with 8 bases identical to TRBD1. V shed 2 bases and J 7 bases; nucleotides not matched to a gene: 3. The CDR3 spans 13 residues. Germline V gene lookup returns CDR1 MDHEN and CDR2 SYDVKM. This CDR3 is CASSLGTGNEAFF. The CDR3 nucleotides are TGTGCCAGCAGTTTAGGGACAGGCAATGAAGCTTTCTTT.

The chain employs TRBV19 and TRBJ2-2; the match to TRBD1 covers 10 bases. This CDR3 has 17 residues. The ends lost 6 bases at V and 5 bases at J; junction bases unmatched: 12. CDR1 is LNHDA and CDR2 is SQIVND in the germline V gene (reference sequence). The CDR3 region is CASSKTARQGATGELFF. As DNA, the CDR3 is TGTGCCAGTAGCAAGACTGCAAGACAGGGGGCGACCGGGGAGCTGTTTTTT.

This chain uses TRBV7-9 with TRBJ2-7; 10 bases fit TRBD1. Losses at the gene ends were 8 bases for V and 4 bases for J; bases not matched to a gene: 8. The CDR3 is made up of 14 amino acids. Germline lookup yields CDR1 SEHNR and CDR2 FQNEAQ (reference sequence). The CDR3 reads CASRAGTGAYEQYF. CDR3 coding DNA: TGTGCCAGCCGAGCGGGGACAGGGGCGTACGAGCAGTACTTC.

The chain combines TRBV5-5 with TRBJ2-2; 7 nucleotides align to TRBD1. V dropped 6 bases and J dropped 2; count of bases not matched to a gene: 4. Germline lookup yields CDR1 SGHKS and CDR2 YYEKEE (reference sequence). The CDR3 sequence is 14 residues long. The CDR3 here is CASNRQGNTGELFF. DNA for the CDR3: TGTGCCAGCAACCGACAGGGAAACACCGGGGAGCTGTTTTTT. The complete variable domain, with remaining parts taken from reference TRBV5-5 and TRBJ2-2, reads DAGVTQSPTHLIKTRGQQVTLRCSPISGHKSVSWYQQVLGQGPQFIFQYYEKEERGRGNFPDRFSARQFPNYSSELNVNALLLGDSALYLCASNRQGNTGELFFGEGSRLTVL.

This chain's CDR3 is CASSEVGGKRQPQHF. Here the CDR3 DNA reads TGTGCCAGCAGTGAAGTGGGGGGGAAGAGGCAGCCCCAGCATTTT. This chain uses TRBV6-1 with TRBJ1-5; tentative D call: TRBD1 (5 bases). This CDR3 region has 15 residues. From germline, CDR1 is MNHNS and CDR2 SASEGT. The germline V and J ends were trimmed by 1 base and 7 bases, with 14 bases remaining between them.

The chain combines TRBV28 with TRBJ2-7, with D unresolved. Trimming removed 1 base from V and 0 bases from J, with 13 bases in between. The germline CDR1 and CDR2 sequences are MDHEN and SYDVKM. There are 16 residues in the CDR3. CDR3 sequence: CASSLSLPMSSYEQYF. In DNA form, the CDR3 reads TGTGCCAGCAGTTTATCCCTCCCTATGAGCTCCTACGAGCAGTACTTC. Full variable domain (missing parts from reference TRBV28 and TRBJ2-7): DVKVTQSSRYLVKRTGEKVFLECVQDMDHENMFWYRQDPGLGLRLIYFSYDVKMKEKGDIPEGYSVSREKKERFSLILESASTNQTSMYLCASSLSLPMSSYEQYFGPGTRLTVT.

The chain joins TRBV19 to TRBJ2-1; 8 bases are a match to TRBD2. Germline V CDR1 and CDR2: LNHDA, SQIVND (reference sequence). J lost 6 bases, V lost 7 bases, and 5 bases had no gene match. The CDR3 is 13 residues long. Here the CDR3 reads CASKLSGGNEQFF. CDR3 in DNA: TGTGCCAGTAAATTGAGCGGGGGCAATGAGCAGTTCTTC. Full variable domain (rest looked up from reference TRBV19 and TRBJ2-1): DGGITQSPKYLFRKEGQNVTLSCEQNLNHDAMYWYRQDPGQGLRLIYYSQIVNDFQKGDIAEGYSVSREKKESFPLTVTSAQKNPTAFYLCASKLSGGNEQFFGPGTRLTVL.

The CDR3 reads CASSRDRVNYGYTF. CDR3 DNA sequence: TGTGCCAGCAGTCGGGACAGGGTGAACTATGGCTACACCTTC. The rearrangement uses TRBV28 and TRBJ1-2, with 9 bases lining up with TRBD1. The CDR3 is made up of 14 amino acids. Trimming at V came to 5 bases and at J to 2 bases, leaving 3 bases not matched to a gene. In germline, CDR1 is MDHEN, CDR2 SYDVKM.

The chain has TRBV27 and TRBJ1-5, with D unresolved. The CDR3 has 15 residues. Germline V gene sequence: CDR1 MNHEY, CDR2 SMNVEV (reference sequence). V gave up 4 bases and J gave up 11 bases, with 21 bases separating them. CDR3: CASSSAGGRQSAQHF. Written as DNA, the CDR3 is TGTGCCAGCAGTTCTGCGGGAGGGAGACAATCAGCCCAGCATTTT.

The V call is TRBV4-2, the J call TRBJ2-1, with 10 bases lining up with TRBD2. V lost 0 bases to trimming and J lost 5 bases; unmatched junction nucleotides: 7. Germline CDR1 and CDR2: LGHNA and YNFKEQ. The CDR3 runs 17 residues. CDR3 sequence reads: CASSQDLSSGRNNEQFF. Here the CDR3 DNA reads TGTGCCAGCAGCCAAGATCTTTCTAGCGGGAGAAACAATGAGCAGTTCTTC.

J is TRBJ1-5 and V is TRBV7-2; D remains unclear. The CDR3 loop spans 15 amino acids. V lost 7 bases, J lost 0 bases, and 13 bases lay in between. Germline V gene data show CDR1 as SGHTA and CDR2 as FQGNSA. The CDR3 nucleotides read TGTGCCAGCAACCCTGACACCTATAGCAATCAGCCCCAGCATTTT. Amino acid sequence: CASNPDTYSNQPQHF.

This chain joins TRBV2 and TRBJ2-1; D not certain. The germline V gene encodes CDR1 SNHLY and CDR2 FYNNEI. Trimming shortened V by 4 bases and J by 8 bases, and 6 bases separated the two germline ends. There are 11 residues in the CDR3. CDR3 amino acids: CASSVLDEQFF. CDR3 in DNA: TGTGCCAGCAGTGTTTTAGATGAGCAGTTCTTC.

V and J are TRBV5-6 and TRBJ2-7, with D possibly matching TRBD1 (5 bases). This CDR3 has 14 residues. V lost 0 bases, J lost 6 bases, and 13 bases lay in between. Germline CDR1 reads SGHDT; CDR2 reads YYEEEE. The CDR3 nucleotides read TGTGCCAGCAGCTTGGCGGGCAGGGTGGGCGAGCAGTACTTC. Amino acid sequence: CASSLAGRVGEQYF.

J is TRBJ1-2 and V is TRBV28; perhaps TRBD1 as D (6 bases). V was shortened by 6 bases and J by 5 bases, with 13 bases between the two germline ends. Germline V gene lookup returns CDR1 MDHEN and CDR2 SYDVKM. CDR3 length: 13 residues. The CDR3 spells CASSAGEGYGYTF. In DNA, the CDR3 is TGTGCCAGCAGCGCAGGGGAGGGATATGGCTACACCTTC.